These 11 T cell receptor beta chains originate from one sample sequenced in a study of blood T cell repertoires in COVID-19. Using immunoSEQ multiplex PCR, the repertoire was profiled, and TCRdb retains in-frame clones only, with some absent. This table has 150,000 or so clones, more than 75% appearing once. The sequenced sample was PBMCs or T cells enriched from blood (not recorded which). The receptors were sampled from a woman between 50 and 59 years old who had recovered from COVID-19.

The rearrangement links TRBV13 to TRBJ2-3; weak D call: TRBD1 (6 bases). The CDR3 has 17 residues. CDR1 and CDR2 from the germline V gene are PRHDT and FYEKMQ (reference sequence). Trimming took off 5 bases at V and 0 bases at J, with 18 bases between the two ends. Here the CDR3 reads CASSAQGGDPSTDTQYF. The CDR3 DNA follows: TGTGCCAGCAGCGCCCAAGGGGGAGACCCCAGCACAGATACGCAGTATTTT.

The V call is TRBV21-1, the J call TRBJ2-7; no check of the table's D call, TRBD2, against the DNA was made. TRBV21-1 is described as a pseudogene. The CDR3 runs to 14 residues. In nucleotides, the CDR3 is TGTGCCATCATATCTCGCGGGCCCTCCTACGAGCAGTACTTC. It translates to CAIISRGPSYEQYF.

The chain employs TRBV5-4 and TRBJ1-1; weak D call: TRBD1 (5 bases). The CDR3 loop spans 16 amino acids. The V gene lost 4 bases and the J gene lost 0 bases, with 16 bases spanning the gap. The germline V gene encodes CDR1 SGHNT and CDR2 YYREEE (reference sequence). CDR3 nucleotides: TGTGCCAGCAGCCCCGGCGGGGGGGGGTTGAACACTGAAGCTTTCTTT. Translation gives CASSPGGGGLNTEAFF.

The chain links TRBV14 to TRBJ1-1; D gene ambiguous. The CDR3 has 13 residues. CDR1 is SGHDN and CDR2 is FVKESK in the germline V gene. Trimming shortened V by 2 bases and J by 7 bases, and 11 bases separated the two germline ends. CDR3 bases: TGTGCCAGCAGCCAACTCAGTGCGGGTGAAGCTTTCTTT. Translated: CASSQLSAGEAFF.

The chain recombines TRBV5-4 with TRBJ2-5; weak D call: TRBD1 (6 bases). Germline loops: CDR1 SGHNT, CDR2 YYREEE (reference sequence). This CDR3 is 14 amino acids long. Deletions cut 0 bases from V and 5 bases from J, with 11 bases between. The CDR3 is CASSLGQGLETQYF. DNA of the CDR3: TGTGCCAGCAGCTTGGGGCAGGGGCTCGAGACCCAGTACTTC.

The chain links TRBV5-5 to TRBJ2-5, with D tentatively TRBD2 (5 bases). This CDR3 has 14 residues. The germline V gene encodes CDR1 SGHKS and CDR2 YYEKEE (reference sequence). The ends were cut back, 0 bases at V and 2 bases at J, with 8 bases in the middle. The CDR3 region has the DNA TGTGCCAGCAGCTTGGTTACGGGGCAAGAGACCCAGTACTTC. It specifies CASSLVTGQETQYF.

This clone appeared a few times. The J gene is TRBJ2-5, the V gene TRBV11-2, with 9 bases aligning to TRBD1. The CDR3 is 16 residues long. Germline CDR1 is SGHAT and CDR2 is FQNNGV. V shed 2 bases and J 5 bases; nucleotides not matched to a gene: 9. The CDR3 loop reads CASSLSGGTGYETQYF. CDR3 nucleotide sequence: TGTGCCAGCAGCTTATCTGGCGGGACAGGGTATGAGACCCAGTACTTC. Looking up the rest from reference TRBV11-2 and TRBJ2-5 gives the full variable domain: EAGVAQSPRYKIIEKRQSVAFWCNPISGHATLYWYQQILGQGPKLLIQFQNNGVVDDSQLPKDRFSAERLKGVDSTLKIQPAKLEDSAVYLCASSLSGGTGYETQYFGPGTRLLVL.

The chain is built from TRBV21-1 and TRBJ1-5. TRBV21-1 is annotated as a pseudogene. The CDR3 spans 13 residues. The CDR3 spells CARVLPENQPQHF. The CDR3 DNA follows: TGTGCCAGAGTACTTCCCGAAAATCAGCCCCAGCATTTT.

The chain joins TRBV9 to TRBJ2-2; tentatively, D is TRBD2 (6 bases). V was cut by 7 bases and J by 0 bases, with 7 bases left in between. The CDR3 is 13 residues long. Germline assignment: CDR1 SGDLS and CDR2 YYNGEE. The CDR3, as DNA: TGTGCCAGCGGGACTCCGAACACCGGGGAGCTGTTTTTT. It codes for CASGTPNTGELFF.

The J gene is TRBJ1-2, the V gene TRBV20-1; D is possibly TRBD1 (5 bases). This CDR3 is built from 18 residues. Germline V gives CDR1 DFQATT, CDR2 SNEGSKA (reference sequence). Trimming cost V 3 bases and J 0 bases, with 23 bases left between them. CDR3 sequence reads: CSASGSVHSTEANYGYTF. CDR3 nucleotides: TGCAGTGCTAGTGGTTCGGTCCACTCGACAGAAGCTAACTATGGCTACACCTTC.

The CDR3 DNA reads as TGTGCCAGCCGTCGTCGCGGGTACAATGAGCAGTTCTTC. Translated, it gives CASRRRGYNEQFF. The chain couples TRBV12-3 or TRBV12-4 to TRBJ2-1; a weak D match, TRBD2 (5 bases). Trimming cost V 8 bases and J 4 bases, with 12 bases left between them. The CDR3 extends over 13 amino acids.